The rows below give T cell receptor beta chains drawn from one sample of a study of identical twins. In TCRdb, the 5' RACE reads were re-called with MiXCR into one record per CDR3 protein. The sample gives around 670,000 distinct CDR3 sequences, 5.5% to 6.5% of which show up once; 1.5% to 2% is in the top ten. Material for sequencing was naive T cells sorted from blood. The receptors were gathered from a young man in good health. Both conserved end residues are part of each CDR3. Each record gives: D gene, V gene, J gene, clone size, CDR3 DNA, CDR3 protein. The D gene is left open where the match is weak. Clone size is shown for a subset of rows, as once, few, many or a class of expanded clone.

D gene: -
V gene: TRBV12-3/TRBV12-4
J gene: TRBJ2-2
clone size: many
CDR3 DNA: TGTGCCAGCAGTTTAACCACCGGGGAGCTGTTTTTT
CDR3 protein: CASSLTTGELFF

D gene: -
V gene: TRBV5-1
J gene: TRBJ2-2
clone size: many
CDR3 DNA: TGCGCCAGCAGCTTGGAAGGGGAGGACACCGGGGAGCTGTTTTTT
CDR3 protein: CASSLEGEDTGELFF

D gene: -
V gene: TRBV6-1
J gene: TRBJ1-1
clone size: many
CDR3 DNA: TGTGCCAGCAGCGGGGGGAACACTGAAGCTTTCTTT
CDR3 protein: CASSGGNTEAFF

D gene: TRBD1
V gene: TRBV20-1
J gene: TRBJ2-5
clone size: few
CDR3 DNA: TGCAGTGCTAGAGAAGACAGGGGGCTAGAGACCCAGTACTTC
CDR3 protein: CSAREDRGLETQYF

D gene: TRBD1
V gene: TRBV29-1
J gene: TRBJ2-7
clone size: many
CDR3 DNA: TGCAGCGCCGGGACAGGCAAAATCTACGAGCAGTACTTC
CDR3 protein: CSAGTGKIYEQYF

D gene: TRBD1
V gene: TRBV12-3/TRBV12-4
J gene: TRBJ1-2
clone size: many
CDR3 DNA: TGTGCCACCTCGAAGGACAGGGGATATGGCTACACCTTC
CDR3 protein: CATSKDRGYGYTF

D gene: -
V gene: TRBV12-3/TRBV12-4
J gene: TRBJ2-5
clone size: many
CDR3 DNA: TGTGCCAGCAGACCCGACCGGGGGACCCAGTACTTC
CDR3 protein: CASRPDRGTQYF

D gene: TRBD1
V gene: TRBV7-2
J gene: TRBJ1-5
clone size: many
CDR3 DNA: TGTGCCAGCAGCTGGGACAGGGAGAGTCAGCCCCAGCATTTT
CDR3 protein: CASSWDRESQPQHF

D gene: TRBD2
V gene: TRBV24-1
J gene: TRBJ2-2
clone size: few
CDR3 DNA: TGTGCCACCAGTGATTTGAGGACTAGCGGGAACACCGGGGAGCTGTTTTTT
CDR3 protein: CATSDLRTSGNTGELFF

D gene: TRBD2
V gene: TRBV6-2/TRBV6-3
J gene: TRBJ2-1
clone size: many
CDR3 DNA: TGTGCCACCTCCAGTACTAGCGGGAGGAGGAATGAGCAGTTCTTC
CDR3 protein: CATSSTSGRRNEQFF

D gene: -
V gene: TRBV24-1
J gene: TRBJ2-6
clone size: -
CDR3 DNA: TGTGCCACCAGTGACTTTGCACGCTCTGGGGCCAACGTCCTGACTTTC
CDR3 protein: CATSDFARSGANVLTF

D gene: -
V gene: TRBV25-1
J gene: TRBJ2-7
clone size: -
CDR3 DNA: TGTGCCAGCAGCGGGACCTTGAACGAGCAGTACTTC
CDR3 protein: CASSGTLNEQYF

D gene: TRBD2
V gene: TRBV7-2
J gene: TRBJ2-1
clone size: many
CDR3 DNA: TGTGCCAGCAGCTTTGAACTAGCGGGAGCTTTTGAGCAGTTCTTC
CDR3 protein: CASSFELAGAFEQFF

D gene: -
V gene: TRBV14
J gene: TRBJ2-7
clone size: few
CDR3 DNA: TGTGCCAGCAGCCAAGCAGGGAACGAGCAGTACTTC
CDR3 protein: CASSQAGNEQYF

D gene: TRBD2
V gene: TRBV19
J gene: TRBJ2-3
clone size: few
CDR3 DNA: TGTGCCAGTAGTATGCTAGCGGGAGGTCCGCAGTATTTT
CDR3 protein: CASSMLAGGPQYF

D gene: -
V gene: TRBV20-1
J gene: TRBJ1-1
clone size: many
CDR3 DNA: TGCAGTGCTAGACGGGGAGGTGAAGCTTTCTTT
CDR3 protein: CSARRGGEAFF

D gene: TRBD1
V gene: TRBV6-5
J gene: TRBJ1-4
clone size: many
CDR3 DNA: TGTGCCAGCAGTTACTCGCCACTGGGGACAGGGGCAACTAATGAAAAACTGTTTTTT
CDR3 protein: CASSYSPLGTGATNEKLFF

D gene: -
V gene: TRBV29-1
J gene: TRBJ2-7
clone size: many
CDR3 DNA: TGCAGCGTTGAACGGGGTTCCTACGAGCAGTACTTC
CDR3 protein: CSVERGSYEQYF

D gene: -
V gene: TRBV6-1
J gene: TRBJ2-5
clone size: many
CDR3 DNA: TGTGCCAGCAGTGAACAGGTCCAAGAGACCCAGTACTTC
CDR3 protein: CASSEQVQETQYF

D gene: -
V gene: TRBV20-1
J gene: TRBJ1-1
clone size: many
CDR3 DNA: TGCAGTGCTACCAGGGGCCAGAACACTGAAGCTTTCTTT
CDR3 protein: CSATRGQNTEAFF

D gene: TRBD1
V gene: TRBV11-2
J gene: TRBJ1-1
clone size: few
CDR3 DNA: TGTGCCAGCAGCTTAAGGACAGGGGGGGACACTGAAGCTTTCTTT
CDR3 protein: CASSLRTGGDTEAFF

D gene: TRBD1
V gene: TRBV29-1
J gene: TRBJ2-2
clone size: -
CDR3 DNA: TGCAGCGTCGACCAGGGGGCAGGGACGAACACCGGGGAGCTGTTTTTT
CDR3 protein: CSVDQGAGTNTGELFF

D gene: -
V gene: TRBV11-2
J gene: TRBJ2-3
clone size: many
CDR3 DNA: TGTGCCAGCAGCTTAGATCGCGCGAAGCAGTATTTT
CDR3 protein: CASSLDRAKQYF

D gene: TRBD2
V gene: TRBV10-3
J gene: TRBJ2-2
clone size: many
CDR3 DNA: TGTGCCTCCTCTTCTAGCGGGACAAACACCGGGGAGCTGTTTTTT
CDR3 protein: CASSSSGTNTGELFF

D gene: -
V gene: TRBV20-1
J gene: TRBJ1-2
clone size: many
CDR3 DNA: TGCAGTGCCAAGAAGACTGTTCCTTATGGCTACACCTTC
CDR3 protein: CSAKKTVPYGYTF

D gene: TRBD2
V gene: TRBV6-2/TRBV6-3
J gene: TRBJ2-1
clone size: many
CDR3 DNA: TGTGCCAGCAGCATATTACTAGCGGGACGGGGCAATGAGCAGTTCTTC
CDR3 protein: CASSILLAGRGNEQFF

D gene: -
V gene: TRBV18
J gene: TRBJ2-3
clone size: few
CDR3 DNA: TGTGCCAGCTCACCATTTGAGTACACAGATACGCAGTATTTT
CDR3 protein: CASSPFEYTDTQYF

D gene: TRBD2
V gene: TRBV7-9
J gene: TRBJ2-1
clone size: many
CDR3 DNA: TGTGCCAGCAGCTTACGAACTAGCGGGGGCAATGAGCAGTTCTTC
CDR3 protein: CASSLRTSGGNEQFF

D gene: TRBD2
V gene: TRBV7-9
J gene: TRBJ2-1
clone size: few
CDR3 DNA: TGTGCCCTAGCGGGCCTATACAATGAGCAGTTCTTC
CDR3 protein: CALAGLYNEQFF

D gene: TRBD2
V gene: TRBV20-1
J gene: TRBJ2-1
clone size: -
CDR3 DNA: TGCAGTGCTTTCCGACTAGCGGGAGATCCCCAGTTCTTC
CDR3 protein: CSAFRLAGDPQFF

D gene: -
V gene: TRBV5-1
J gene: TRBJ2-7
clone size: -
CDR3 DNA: TGCGCCAGCAGCTTGGCGACGGTTGTTCGCAGCGGCGAGCAGTACTTC
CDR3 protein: CASSLATVVRSGEQYF

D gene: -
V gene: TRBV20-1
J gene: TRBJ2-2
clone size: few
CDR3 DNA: TGCAGTGCTAGAGATGTCGCCGGGAGTGGGTTTGGCGGGGAGCTGTTTTTT
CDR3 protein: CSARDVAGSGFGGELFF

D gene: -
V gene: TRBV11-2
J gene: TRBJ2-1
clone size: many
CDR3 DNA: TGTGCCAGCAGCTTTGGACAGTCCGGGACTCACGTACCGAATGAGCAGTTCTTC
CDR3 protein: CASSFGQSGTHVPNEQFF

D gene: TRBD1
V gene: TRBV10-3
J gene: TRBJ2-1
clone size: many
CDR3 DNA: TGTGCCATCAGTTCCGGGGAGGCAGGGGGCTGGAATGAGCAGTTCTTC
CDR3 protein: CAISSGEAGGWNEQFF

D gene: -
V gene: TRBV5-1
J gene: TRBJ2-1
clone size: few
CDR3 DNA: TGCGCCAGCAGCTTGGAACGGGTGGGAGATGAGCAGTTCTTC
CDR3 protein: CASSLERVGDEQFF

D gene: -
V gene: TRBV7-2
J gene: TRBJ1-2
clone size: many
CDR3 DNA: TGTGCCAGCAGCTTAGATTTGATCTCCTCCTATGGCTACACCTTC
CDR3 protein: CASSLDLISSYGYTF

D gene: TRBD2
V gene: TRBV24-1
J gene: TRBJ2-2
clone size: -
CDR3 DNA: TGTGCCACCAGCGGGAGCGGGAGTACCGGGACCGGGGAGCTGTTTTTT
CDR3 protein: CATSGSGSTGTGELFF

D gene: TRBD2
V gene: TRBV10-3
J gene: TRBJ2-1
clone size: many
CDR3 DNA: TGTGCCATCAGTGCGGGGGGTCCCTACAATGAGCAGTTCTTC
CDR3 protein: CAISAGGPYNEQFF

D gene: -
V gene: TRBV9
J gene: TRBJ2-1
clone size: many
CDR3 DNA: TGTGCCAGCAGCGTAGGTATAAATCGGTTTGATGAGCAGTTCTTC
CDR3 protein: CASSVGINRFDEQFF

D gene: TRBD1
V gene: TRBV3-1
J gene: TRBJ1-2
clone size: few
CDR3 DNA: TGTGCCAGCAGCCAAGGACAGGGATGGAGCTATGGCTACACCTTC
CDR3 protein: CASSQGQGWSYGYTF

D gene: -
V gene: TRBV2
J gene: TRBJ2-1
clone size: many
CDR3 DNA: TGTGCCAGCAGTAGGCCTCAGGTTGGCAATGAGCAGTTCTTC
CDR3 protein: CASSRPQVGNEQFF

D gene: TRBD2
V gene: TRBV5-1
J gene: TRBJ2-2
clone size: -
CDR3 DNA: TGCGCCAGCAGCTTGAGCGGGGTTGTCACCGGGGAGCTGTTTTTT
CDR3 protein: CASSLSGVVTGELFF

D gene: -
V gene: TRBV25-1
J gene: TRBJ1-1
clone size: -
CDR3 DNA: TGTGCCAGCAGTGTTAAGTTTGGTAACACTGAAGCTTTCTTT
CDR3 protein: CASSVKFGNTEAFF

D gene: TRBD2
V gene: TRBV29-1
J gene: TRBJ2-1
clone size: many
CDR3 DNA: TGCAGCGTTGAAGGTTCACGGGCTAGCGGGAGGTGGGAGGGTAGTTACAATGAGCAGTTCTTC
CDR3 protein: CSVEGSRASGRWEGSYNEQFF

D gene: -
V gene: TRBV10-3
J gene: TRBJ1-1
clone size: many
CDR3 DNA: TGTGCCACCGCAAGGCTAGGGGGGAACACTGAAGCTTTCTTT
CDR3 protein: CATARLGGNTEAFF